Shown below are 23 T cell receptor beta chains from a single sample sequenced in a study of blood T cell repertoires in COVID-19. Sequencing used immunoSEQ multiplex PCR; TCRdb keeps in-frame clones, though not all of them. Among 85,000 to 95,000 clones, 80% to 90% were seen once, and the ten largest hold 4.5% to 5.5%. Material for sequencing was peripheral blood. These receptors all come from an elderly woman with acute or convalescent COVID-19.

The J gene is TRBJ2-7, the V gene TRBV19; tentative D call: TRBD2 (6 bases). V lost 6 bases and J lost 6, with 15 bases in between. This CDR3 contains 13 residues. CDR1 and CDR2 (germline): LNHDA, SQIVND (reference sequence). CDR3 DNA: TGTGCCAGTAGCGAGTACGGGGGAGGCGAGCAGTACTTC. Encoded protein: CASSEYGGGEQYF.

The J gene is TRBJ1-1, the V gene TRBV30; D is uncertain. Deletions cut 4 bases from V and 1 base from J, with 10 bases between. Germline V lookup: CDR1 GTSNPN, CDR2 SVGIG (reference sequence). The CDR3 has 13 residues. The CDR3 region has the DNA TGTGCCTGGACCTTTCAAGCGAACACTGAAGCTTTCTTT. It translates to CAWTFQANTEAFF.

The CDR3 region is CASSLGAARPTEAFF. The CDR3 nucleotides read TGTGCCAGCAGCTTAGGGGCAGCTCGTCCCACTGAAGCTTTCTTT. This chain joins TRBV7-8 and TRBJ1-1; D remains ambiguous. This CDR3 has 15 residues. V dropped 1 base and J dropped 4 bases, with 13 bases sitting between them. CDR1 is SGHVS and CDR2 is FQNEAQ in the germline V gene.

The V gene is TRBV5-8, the J gene TRBJ2-1, with 9 nucleotides matching TRBD1. Trimming cost V 5 bases and J 7 bases; bases outside gene matches: 13. The germline CDR1 and CDR2 sequences are SGHTS and YDEGEE. CDR3 length: 16 residues. For the CDR3, the DNA is TGTGCCAGCAGGCCCTTAAGGACAGGGGCGGGTAATGAGCAGTTCTTC. Translated, it gives CASRPLRTGAGNEQFF.

The rearrangement joins TRBV27 to TRBJ1-5; 7 nucleotides match TRBD1. Trimming at V came to 4 bases and at J to 1 base, leaving 10 bases not matched to a gene. The CDR3 length is 17 residues. CDR1 MNHEY and CDR2 SMNVEV come from the germline V gene (reference sequence). The CDR3 nucleotides are TGTGCCAGCAGTTCGGGAAAGGGGGCCAGGAGCAATCAGCCCCAGCATTTT. It yields the protein CASSSGKGARSNQPQHF.

The chain employs TRBV29-1 and TRBJ1-1, with D hard to call. The germline V gene encodes CDR1 SQVTM and CDR2 ANQGSEA. CDR3 length: 15 residues. The ends were cut back, 5 bases at V and 1 base at J, with 17 bases in the middle. The CDR3 nucleotides read TGCAGCGTTTTTAAACCGGACTGGGAGAACACTGAAGCTTTCTTT. Its protein product is CSVFKPDWENTEAFF.

The table lists this clone with a count of one. This chain uses TRBV18 with TRBJ1-1, with D possibly TRBD1 on 6 matching bases. Trimming took 4 bases from V and 1 from J, leaving 7 bases between them. Germline V gene lookup returns CDR1 KGHSH and CDR2 LQKENI. The CDR3 length is 13 residues. The CDR3 region is CASSQGQNTEAFF. DNA of the CDR3: TGTGCCAGCTCACAGGGACAGAACACTGAAGCTTTCTTT. Supplemented by reference TRBV18 and TRBJ1-1, the full variable domain reads NAGVMQNPRHLVRRRGQEARLRCSPMKGHSHVYWYRQLPEEGLKFMVYLQKENIIDESGMPKERFSAEFPKEGPSILRIQQVVRGDSAAYFCASSQGQNTEAFFGQGTRLTVV.

This chain connects TRBV19 to TRBJ1-6, with D possibly matching TRBD1 (5 bases). The germline CDR1 and CDR2 sequences are LNHDA and SQIVND (reference sequence). The CDR3 extends over 16 amino acids. Trimming stripped 6 bases from V and 7 bases from J, with 19 bases between. The DNA for the CDR3 is TGTGCCAGTAGCGTTCCAGGGTGGAACGCAAATTCACCCCTCCACTTT. This gives the protein CASSVPGWNANSPLHF.

This clone was recorded once. This chain joins TRBV18 and TRBJ2-7; D might be TRBD2 (5 bases). The V end was cut by 6 bases, the J end by 6 bases, with 12 bases between. The CDR3 covers 12 residues. In germline, CDR1 is KGHSH, CDR2 LQKENI. CDR3 DNA sequence: TGTGCCAGCTCCGGACCTGGAGGCGAGCAGTACTTC. It encodes CASSGPGGEQYF.

The genes are TRBV7-2 and TRBJ2-1; 11 positions match TRBD2. Looked up from germline, CDR1 is SGHTA and CDR2 is FQGNSA. The V segment lost 4 bases and the J segment 5 bases; nucleotides outside the gene matches: 4. This CDR3 region has 15 residues. CDR3 region: CASSSLGLADNEQFF. The DNA for the CDR3 is TGTGCCAGCAGCTCCTTGGGACTAGCGGACAATGAGCAGTTCTTC. Looking up the rest from reference TRBV7-2 and TRBJ2-1 gives the full variable domain: GAGVSQSPSNKVTEKGKDVELRCDPISGHTALYWYRQSLGQGLEFLIYFQGNSAPDKSGLPSDRFSAERTGGSVSTLTIQRTQQEDSAVYLCASSSLGLADNEQFFGPGTRLTVL.

The chain combines TRBV28 with TRBJ2-1; TRBD2 aligns across 15 bases. V was pared by 6 bases and J by 10 bases, with 7 bases of the junction left unmatched. CDR3 length: 15 amino acids. The germline V gene encodes CDR1 MDHEN and CDR2 SYDVKM. The CDR3 coding sequence is TGTGCCAGCAGGTGGACTAGCGGGAGGGTTGCAGAGCAGTTCTTC. Its protein product is CASRWTSGRVAEQFF.

The chain couples TRBV30 to TRBJ1-5; D is possibly TRBD1 (6 bases). Between the trimmed V and J ends, which lost 4 bases and 7 bases, there was a span of 14 bases. Germline CDR1 and CDR2: GTSNPN and SVGIG (reference sequence). This CDR3 is 13 amino acids long. CDR3 sequence: CAWTEQGKQPQHF. In DNA form, the CDR3 reads TGTGCCTGGACCGAACAGGGTAAACAGCCCCAGCATTTT. The entire variable domain, with the rest obtained from reference TRBV30 and TRBJ1-5, is as follows: SQTIHQWPATLVQPVGSPLSLECTVEGTSNPNLYWYRQAAGRGLQLLFYSVGIGQISSEVPQNLSASRPQDRQFILSSKKLLLSDSGFYLCAWTEQGKQPQHFGDGTRLSIL.

The rearrangement uses TRBV20-1 and TRBJ1-1; 9 bases are a match to TRBD1. V lost 3 bases, J lost 6 bases, and 5 bases stayed unmatched. This CDR3 comprises 13 residues. The germline gives CDR1 DFQATT, CDR2 SNEGSKA (reference sequence). The CDR3 DNA reads TGCAGTGCTAGTCCCGGGACAGGGCCTGAAGCTTTCTTT. This encodes CSASPGTGPEAFF.

The chain recombines TRBV6-5 with TRBJ2-2, with 7 bases lining up with TRBD2. Per germline, CDR1 MNHEY and CDR2 SVGAGI. V shed 8 bases, J shed 4 bases, and the junction held 1 base outside the gene matches. The CDR3 contains 12 residues. The CDR3 region has the DNA TGTGCCAGCGGGACTACCACCGGGGAGCTGTTTTTT. This translates into CASGTTTGELFF.

This chain connects TRBV5-1 to TRBJ2-5; 11 nucleotides agree with TRBD2. The germline V gene has CDR1 SGHRS and CDR2 YFSETQ. Trimming took 4 bases from V and 5 from J; bases not matched to a gene: 7. The CDR3 extends over 15 amino acids. The CDR3 reads CASSRTSGSLETQYF. The CDR3 DNA follows: TGCGCCAGCAGCCGAACTAGCGGGAGTCTGGAGACCCAGTACTTC.

This rearrangement joins TRBV10-3 to TRBJ1-6, with 8 bases identical to TRBD1. V was clipped by 10 bases and J by 7 bases; unmatched bases: 6. CDR1 and CDR2 from the germline V gene are ENHRY and SYGVKD. The CDR3 has 13 residues. CDR3 in amino acids: CATLDRGNSPLHF. DNA of the CDR3: TGTGCCACCCTTGACAGGGGCAATTCACCCCTCCACTTT.

The V call is TRBV28, the J call TRBJ1-2, with a weak D call TRBD1 (6 bases). Germline assignment: CDR1 MDHEN and CDR2 SYDVKM. The CDR3 totals 13 residues. V lost 4 bases and J 4 bases, leaving 10 bases between the germline ends. The CDR3 region is CASSYRAGYGYTF. As DNA, the CDR3 is TGTGCCAGCAGTTACAGGGCGGGCTATGGCTACACCTTC.

This sequence joins TRBV19 and TRBJ1-5; D unresolved. V gave up 5 bases and J gave up 2 bases, with 16 bases separating them. The CDR3 consists of 16 residues. Germline assignment: CDR1 LNHDA and CDR2 SQIVND (reference sequence). CDR3 DNA sequence: TGTGCCAGTAGTCCCCGAATTGGGAGTGGCAATCAGCCCCAGCATTTT. As protein: CASSPRIGSGNQPQHF.

This rearrangement joins TRBV7-2 to TRBJ1-2; D is uncertain. CDR3 size: 14 residues. V shed 1 base and J shed 6 bases, with 12 bases lying between them. Germline V CDR1 and CDR2: SGHTA, FQGNSA. DNA of the CDR3: TGTGCCAGCAGCTTAGGGTTAGGAGGGCATGGCTACACCTTC. It is translated as CASSLGLGGHGYTF. The full variable domain, its missing parts supplied by reference TRBV7-2 and TRBJ1-2, is GAGVSQSPSNKVTEKGKDVELRCDPISGHTALYWYRQSLGQGLEFLIYFQGNSAPDKSGLPSDRFSAERTGGSVSTLTIQRTQQEDSAVYLCASSLGLGGHGYTFGSGTRLTVV.

The V call is TRBV2, the J call TRBJ2-1; no clear D gene. V lost 7 bases and J lost 7, with 8 bases in between. CDR3 length: 11 amino acids. CDR1 is SNHLY and CDR2 is FYNNEI in the germline V gene. CDR3 residues: CASKAVNEQFF. In DNA, the CDR3 is TGTGCCAGCAAAGCTGTGAATGAGCAGTTCTTC.

This chain uses TRBV6-5 with TRBJ1-1; perhaps TRBD1 as D (6 bases). Per germline, CDR1 MNHEY and CDR2 SVGAGI. V was trimmed by 10 bases and J by 4 bases, leaving 16 bases between them. The CDR3 runs 13 residues. As DNA, the CDR3 is TGTGCCACCTGGGGGCGGCAGGGCACTGAAGCTTTCTTT. Translating gives CATWGRQGTEAFF.

The chain couples TRBV7-9 to TRBJ1-5; 12 bases align to TRBD1. V was pared by 5 bases and J by 5 bases, with 7 bases of the junction left unmatched. In germline, CDR1 is SEHNR, CDR2 FQNEAQ (reference sequence). This CDR3 has 16 amino acids. The CDR3 nucleotides are TGTGCCAGCAGCCCCGGGACAGGGGGCTTGGATCAGCCCCAGCATTTT. Its protein is CASSPGTGGLDQPQHF.

The rearrangement joins TRBV5-1 to TRBJ1-4; weak D call: TRBD1 (6 bases). The V gene lost 5 bases and the J gene lost 4 bases, with 12 bases spanning the gap. The germline V gene encodes CDR1 SGHRS and CDR2 YFSETQ. This CDR3 has 14 residues. In nucleotides, the CDR3 is TGCGCCAGCAGGTTTGACAGGTTTAATGAAAAACTGTTTTTT. It is translated as CASRFDRFNEKLFF.